Sequencing of this T cell receptor (beta chain) was carried out in a study of T-cell memory formation after mild COVID-19. Study at large: TCR clusters were mostly confined to one donor each.

V gave up 4 bases and J gave up 5 bases, with 14 bases separating them. The CDR3 is 14 residues long. The germline gives CDR1 SGHVS, CDR2 FQNEAQ. General study findings and limits: Pre-infection memory showed some responding clones, and this suggested that cross-reactive memory joined. Day 15 to 85 contractors were CD4/CD8 balanced; later expanders leaned CD4+.

Concerning this clonotype: The antigen is undetermined.

TCRalpha and TCRbeta libraries used 5'RACE with constant-segment primers and UMIs. Each CDR3 protein is one row after TCRdb ran MiXCR on the 5' RACE reads. The top ten hold roughly a fifth of the sample, which has a few hundred thousand distinct CDR3 sequences, roughly 15% seen once. Material: PBMCs or a T cell subset sorted from them (not recorded which). The chain couples TRBV7-8 to TRBJ1-1; D is unclear. The origin of this receptor is a man younger than 30 who had mild COVID-19 (a few samples of this study predate the infection). Cell type and time point are not known. The DNA of the CDR3 is TGTGCCAGCAGCTCCAGCCTCGAAAGAACTGAAGCTTTCTTT. Translated, it gives CASSSSLERTEAFF. The entire variable domain, with the rest obtained from reference TRBV7-8 and TRBJ1-1, is as follows: GAGVSQSPRYKVAKRGQDVALRCDPISGHVSLFWYQQALGQGPEFLTYFQNEAQLDKSGLPSDRFFAERPEGSVSTLKIQRTQQEDSAVYLCASSSSLERTEAFFGQGTRLTVV.